Sequencing of this TCR beta chain was carried out in a study of blood T cell repertoires in COVID-19. At the level of the study: Specimens from acute and convalescent COVID-19 originated in the United States, Italy and Spain. The cDNA or gDNA used as material had been derived from T cells, B-cell-depleted T cells, or PBMCs.

The V and J ends lost 4 bases and 2 bases respectively, with 8 bases between them. The CDR3 totals 13 residues. Per the germline V gene, CDR1 is LNHNV and CDR2 is YYDKDF (reference sequence). Source study methods: Estimates of nucleated cell counts were drawn from the amplification of reference gene primers. The assay was immunoSEQ multiplex PCR, and TCRdb's table has in-frame clones only and misses some. That table furnishes V, J and clone size, whereas the DNA furnished D and trimming. The table includes 83,000 or so clones, more than 75% detected once. The sequence came from a man older than 75 with active or convalescent COVID-19. The chain links TRBV15 to TRBJ1-1; maybe TRBD1 (6 bases). The sequenced material came from peripheral blood. CDR3 nucleotides: TGTGCCACCAGCAAAGGGACAAACACTGAAGCTTTCTTT. This gives the protein CATSKGTNTEAFF.